The next 7 T cell receptor beta chains were all read from a single sample in a study of blood T cell repertoires in COVID-19. Sequencing was performed with immunoSEQ multiplex PCR; in TCRdb, only in-frame clones are kept and a portion is missing. The profile shows fewer than 250,000 clones, around 78% of them singletons. Sequencing was carried out using peripheral blood. Receptors originate from a woman aged 70-85 years with active or convalescent COVID-19.

The V call is TRBV6-5, the J call TRBJ1-2, with 12 bases aligning to TRBD1. The V and J ends lost 4 bases and 7 bases, in that order; junction bases with no gene match: 7. Germline assignment: CDR1 MNHEY and CDR2 SVGAGI. This CDR3 region has 15 residues. The CDR3 reads CASSSPGQGAGGYTF. In nucleotides, the CDR3 is TGTGCCAGCAGTTCCCCGGGACAGGGGGCCGGTGGCTACACCTTC.

The chain has TRBV18 and TRBJ1-2, with D maybe TRBD1 (6 bases). The CDR3 loop spans 16 amino acids. Looked up from germline, CDR1 is KGHSH and CDR2 is LQKENI. Trimming stripped 2 bases from V and 0 bases from J, with 13 bases between. The CDR3 DNA is TGTGCCAGCTCACCAGTAGGGGGAATCGCTAACTATGGCTACACCTTC. This encodes CASSPVGGIANYGYTF.

The chain couples TRBV7-9 to TRBJ2-1; TRBD2 aligns across 13 bases. Losses at the gene ends were 5 bases for V and 5 bases for J; bases not matched to a gene: 3. This CDR3 contains 15 residues. Germline V gene sequence: CDR1 SEHNR, CDR2 FQNEAQ (reference sequence). CDR3 protein: CASSRLAGGHNEQFF. The CDR3 DNA reads TGTGCCAGCAGCCGACTAGCGGGAGGACACAATGAGCAGTTCTTC.

The V gene is TRBV11-2, the J gene TRBJ1-2, with D unclear. This CDR3 has 13 residues. V was clipped by 5 bases and J by 4 bases, with 11 bases between them. CDR1 is SGHAT and CDR2 is FQNNGV in the germline V gene. The CDR3 is CASSVQHLYGYTF. The CDR3 nucleotides read TGTGCCAGCAGCGTCCAACACCTCTATGGCTACACCTTC.

The rearrangement uses TRBV19 and TRBJ2-7, with D possibly matching TRBD1 (6 bases). Germline assignment: CDR1 LNHDA and CDR2 SQIVND (reference sequence). This CDR3 spans 15 amino acids. V was cut by 5 bases and J by 4 bases, with 18 bases left in between. The CDR3, as DNA: TGTGCCAGTAGTCAAGCGAGGGGGACCTGGTACGAGCAGTACTTC. Protein product: CASSQARGTWYEQYF.

The V and J genes are TRBV12-3 or TRBV12-4 and TRBJ1-4; D ambiguous. The CDR3 is made up of 12 amino acids. Trimming took off 5 bases at V and 4 bases at J, with 5 bases between the two ends. DNA for the CDR3: TGTGCCAGCAGTCCCCTTAATGAAAAACTGTTTTTT. Its translation: CASSPLNEKLFF.

The V and J genes are TRBV6-5 and TRBJ1-5, with 8 positions matching TRBD1. V shed 4 bases, J shed 4 bases, and the junction held 6 bases outside the gene matches. From germline, CDR1 is MNHEY and CDR2 SVGAGI. The CDR3 consists of 15 residues. The CDR3 loop reads CASSWRGQGNQPQHF. The CDR3 DNA reads as TGTGCCAGCAGTTGGAGAGGACAGGGTAATCAGCCCCAGCATTTT.